This T cell receptor beta chain stems from a study of somatic mutations in cytotoxic T cells in rheumatoid arthritis. Sequencing was performed with immunoSEQ multiplex PCR; in TCRdb, only in-frame clones are kept and a portion is missing. This sample has 9,500 or so clones, with approximately 86% found just once. The origin of this receptor is an adult with rheumatoid arthritis. Sequences were obtained from CD8+ T cells sorted from blood.

CDR3 amino acids: CASRGWGQGFNEQFF. Written as DNA, the CDR3 is TGCGCCAGCAGGGGTTGGGGACAGGGATTCAATGAGCAGTTCTTC. This chain connects TRBV10-2 to TRBJ2-1, with 9 bases that match TRBD1. The junction had 9 bases not matched to a gene; V was cut back by 6 bases and J by 6 bases. CDR3 length equals 15 residues. Per germline, CDR1 WSHSY and CDR2 SAAADI.